Listed below are T cell receptor beta chains from one sample, sequenced in a study of shared clonotypes between healthy human individuals. Measured with immunoSEQ multiplex PCR; TCRdb has only the in-frame clones, and not every one. The sample contains about 2 million clones, about 95% of which appear only once. Sequencing input: naive CD8+ T cells sorted from blood. The receptors here all came from a man aged 18 to 35 in good health. The CDR3 runs from the conserved cysteine through the conserved F or W. The D gene is left open where the match is weak. Clone sizes are given selectively: once, few, many, or a class where the clone is expanded.

j_call cdr3_length clone_size v_call d_call cdr3_aa cdr3_nt
TRBJ1-5 15 . TRBV7-2 . CASSLGAGAGQPQHF TGTGCCAGCAGCTTGGGGGCGGGGGCCGGGCAGCCCCAGCATTTT
TRBJ2-1 12 . TRBV30 TRBD2 CAWSVAGGLQFF TGTGCCTGGAGTGTTGCGGGAGGTCTCCAGTTCTTC
TRBJ2-7 12 . TRBV30 . CAWSVGSYEQYF TGTGCCTGGAGTGTAGGGAGTTACGAGCAGTACTTC
TRBJ2-4 16 . TRBV7-9 . CASSLEQSLAKNIQYF TGTGCCAGCAGCTTAGAACAGTCCTTAGCCAAAAACATTCAGTACTTC
TRBJ1-5 15 few TRBV6-5 . CASSSEAGGNQPQHF TGTGCCAGCAGCTCCGAGGCGGGAGGCAATCAGCCCCAGCATTTT
TRBJ2-7 15 once TRBV7-9 TRBD1 CASSLVVGQGHEQYF TGTGCCAGCAGCTTAGTAGTTGGACAGGGCCACGAGCAGTACTTC
TRBJ1-1 13 . TRBV5-1 . CASSIGGNPEAFF TGCGCCAGCAGCATAGGGGGTAACCCTGAAGCTTTCTTT
TRBJ2-3 17 . TRBV28 . CASSSEASAASTDTQYF TGTGCCAGCAGTTCGGAAGCAAGTGCAGCGAGCACAGATACGCAGTATTTT
TRBJ2-3 15 . TRBV27 . CASSLSPPETDTQYF TGTGCCAGCAGTTTATCCCCTCCCGAGACAGATACGCAGTATTTT
TRBJ2-7 15 . TRBV5-4 TRBD1 CASSSDRGDNHEQYF TGTGCCAGCAGCTCCGACAGGGGGGATAACCACGAGCAGTACTTC
TRBJ1-1 14 . TRBV5-1 TRBD1 CASSIGQGTTEAFF TGCGCCAGCAGCATCGGACAGGGTACCACTGAAGCTTTCTTT
TRBJ2-3 16 . TRBV9 . CASSVGFGSSTDTQYF TGTGCCAGCAGCGTAGGTTTCGGGAGTAGCACAGATACGCAGTATTTT
TRBJ2-7 17 . TRBV2 . CASSEQAGLANSYEQYF TGTGCCAGCAGTGAACAGGCAGGGTTGGCTAACTCCTACGAGCAGTACTTC
TRBJ1-5 14 . TRBV11-2 TRBD1 CASSLSQGGQPQHF TGTGCCAGCAGCTTAAGTCAGGGGGGCCAGCCCCAGCATTTT